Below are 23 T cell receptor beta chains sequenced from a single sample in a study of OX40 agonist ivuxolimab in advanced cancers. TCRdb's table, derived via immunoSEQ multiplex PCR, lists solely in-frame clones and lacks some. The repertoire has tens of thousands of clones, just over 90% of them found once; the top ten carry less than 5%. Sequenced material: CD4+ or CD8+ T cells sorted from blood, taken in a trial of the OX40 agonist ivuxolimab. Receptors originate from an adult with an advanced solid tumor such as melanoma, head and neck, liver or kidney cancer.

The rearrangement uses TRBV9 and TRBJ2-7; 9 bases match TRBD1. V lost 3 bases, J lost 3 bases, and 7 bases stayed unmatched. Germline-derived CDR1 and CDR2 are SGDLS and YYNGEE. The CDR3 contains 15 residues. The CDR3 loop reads CASSGDRDRVYEQYF. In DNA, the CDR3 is TGTGCCAGCAGCGGAGACCGGGACAGGGTCTACGAGCAGTACTTC.

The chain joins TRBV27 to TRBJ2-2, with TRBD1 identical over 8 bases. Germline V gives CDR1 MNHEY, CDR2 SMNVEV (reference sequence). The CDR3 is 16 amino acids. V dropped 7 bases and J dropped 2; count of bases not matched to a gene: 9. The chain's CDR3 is CASTTQQGVNTGELFF. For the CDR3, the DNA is TGTGCCAGCACCACGCAACAGGGGGTAAACACCGGGGAGCTGTTTTTT.

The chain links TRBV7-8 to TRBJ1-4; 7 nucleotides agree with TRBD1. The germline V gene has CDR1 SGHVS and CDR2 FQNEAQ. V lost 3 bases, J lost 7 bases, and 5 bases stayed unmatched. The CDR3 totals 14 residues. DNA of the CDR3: TGTGCCAGCAGCTTTCAGGGGGTTGGTGAAAAACTGTTTTTT. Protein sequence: CASSFQGVGEKLFF.

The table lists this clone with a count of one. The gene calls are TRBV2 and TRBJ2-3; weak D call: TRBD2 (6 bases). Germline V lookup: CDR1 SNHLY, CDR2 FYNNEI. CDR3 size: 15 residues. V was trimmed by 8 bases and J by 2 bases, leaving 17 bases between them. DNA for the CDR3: TGTGCCAGCGGGGGGACGGCGACCCACACAGATACGCAGTATTTT. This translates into CASGGTATHTDTQYF. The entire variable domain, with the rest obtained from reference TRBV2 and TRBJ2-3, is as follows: EPEVTQTPSHQVTQMGQEVILRCVPISNHLYFYWYRQILGQKVEFLVSFYNNEISEKSEIFDDQFSVERPDGSNFTLKIRSTKLEDSAMYFCASGGTATHTDTQYFGPGTRLTVL.

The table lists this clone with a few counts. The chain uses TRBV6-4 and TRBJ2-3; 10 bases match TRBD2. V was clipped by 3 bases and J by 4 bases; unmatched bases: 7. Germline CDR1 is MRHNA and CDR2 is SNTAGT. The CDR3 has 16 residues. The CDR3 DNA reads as TGTGCCAGCAGTGAATCGAGCGGGGGGGCTGCAGATACGCAGTATTTT. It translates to CASSESSGGAADTQYF.

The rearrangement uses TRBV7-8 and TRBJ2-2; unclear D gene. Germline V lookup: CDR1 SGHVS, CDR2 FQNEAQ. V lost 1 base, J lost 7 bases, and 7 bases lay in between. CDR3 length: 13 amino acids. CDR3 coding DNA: TGTGCCAGCAGCTTAGAGGGCTACGGGGAGCTGTTTTTT. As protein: CASSLEGYGELFF.

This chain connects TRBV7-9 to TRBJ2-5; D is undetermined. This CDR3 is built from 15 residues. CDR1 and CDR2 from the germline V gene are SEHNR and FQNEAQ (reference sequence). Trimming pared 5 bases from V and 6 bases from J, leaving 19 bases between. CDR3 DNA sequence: TGTGCCAGCAGCCCAAGGGATCTGACCCAGAAGACCCAGTACTTC. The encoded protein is CASSPRDLTQKTQYF.

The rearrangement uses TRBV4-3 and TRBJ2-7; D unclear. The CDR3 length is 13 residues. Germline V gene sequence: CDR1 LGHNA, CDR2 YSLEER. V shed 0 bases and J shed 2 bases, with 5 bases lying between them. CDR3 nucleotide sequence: TGCGCCAGCAGCCAAGATCCCACCTACGAGCAGTACTTC. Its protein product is CASSQDPTYEQYF.

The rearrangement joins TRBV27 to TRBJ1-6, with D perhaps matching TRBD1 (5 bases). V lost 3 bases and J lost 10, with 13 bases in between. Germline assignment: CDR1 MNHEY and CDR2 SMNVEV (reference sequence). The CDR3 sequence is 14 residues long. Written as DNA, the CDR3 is TGTGCCAGCAGTTTCCCAGGGTCGGGCTCACCCCTCCACTTT. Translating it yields CASSFPGSGSPLHF.

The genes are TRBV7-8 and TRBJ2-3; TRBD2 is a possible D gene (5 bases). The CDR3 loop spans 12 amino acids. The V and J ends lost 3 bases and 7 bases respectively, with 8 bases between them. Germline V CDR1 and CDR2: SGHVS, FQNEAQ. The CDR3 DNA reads TGTGCCAGCAGCTTGGGGAGTAATACGCAGTATTTT. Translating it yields CASSLGSNTQYF.

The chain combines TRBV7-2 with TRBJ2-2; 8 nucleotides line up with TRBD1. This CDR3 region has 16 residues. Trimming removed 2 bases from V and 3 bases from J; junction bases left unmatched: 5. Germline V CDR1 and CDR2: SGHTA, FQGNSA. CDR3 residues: CASSLSDRGYTGELFF. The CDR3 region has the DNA TGTGCCAGCAGCTTATCCGACAGGGGCTACACCGGGGAGCTGTTTTTT. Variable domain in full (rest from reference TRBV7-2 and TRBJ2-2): GAGVSQSPSNKVTEKGKDVELRCDPISGHTALYWYRQSLGQGLEFLIYFQGNSAPDKSGLPSDRFSAERTGGSVSTLTIQRTQQEDSAVYLCASSLSDRGYTGELFFGEGSRLTVL.

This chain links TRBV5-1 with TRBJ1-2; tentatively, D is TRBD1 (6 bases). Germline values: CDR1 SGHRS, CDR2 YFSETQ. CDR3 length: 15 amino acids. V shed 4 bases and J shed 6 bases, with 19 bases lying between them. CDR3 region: CASSDPAWGADGYTF. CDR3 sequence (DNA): TGCGCCAGCAGCGACCCCGCCTGGGGGGCGGATGGCTACACCTTC.

The CDR3 is CASSLGGPLPYEQYV. In DNA form, the CDR3 reads TGTGCCAGCAGCTTAGGAGGGCCGCTCCCGTACGAGCAGTACGTC. V gene TRBV5-6 combines with J gene TRBJ2-7, with D maybe TRBD2 (6 bases). The germline V gene encodes CDR1 SGHDT and CDR2 YYEEEE. The germline V and J ends were trimmed by 2 bases and 4 bases, with 16 bases remaining between them. This CDR3 contains 15 residues.

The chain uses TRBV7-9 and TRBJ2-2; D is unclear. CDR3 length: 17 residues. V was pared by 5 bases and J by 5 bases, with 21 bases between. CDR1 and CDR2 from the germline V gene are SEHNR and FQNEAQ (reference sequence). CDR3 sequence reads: CASSKESRSGVTGELFF. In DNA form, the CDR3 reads TGTGCCAGCAGCAAGGAGTCTCGCTCTGGAGTAACCGGGGAGCTGTTTTTT.

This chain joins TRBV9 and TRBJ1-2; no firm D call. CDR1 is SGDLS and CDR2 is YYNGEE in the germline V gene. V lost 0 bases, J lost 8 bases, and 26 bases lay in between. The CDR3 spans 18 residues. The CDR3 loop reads CASSVEVRSPYVLRGYTF. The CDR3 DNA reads TGTGCCAGCAGCGTAGAAGTTCGGAGCCCTTACGTACTACGAGGCTACACCTTC.

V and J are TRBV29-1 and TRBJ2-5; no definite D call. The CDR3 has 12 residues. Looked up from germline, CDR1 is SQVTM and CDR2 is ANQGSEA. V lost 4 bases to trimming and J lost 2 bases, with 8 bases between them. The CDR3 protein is CSVVDLQETQYF. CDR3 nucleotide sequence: TGCAGCGTTGTTGACCTTCAAGAGACCCAGTACTTC.

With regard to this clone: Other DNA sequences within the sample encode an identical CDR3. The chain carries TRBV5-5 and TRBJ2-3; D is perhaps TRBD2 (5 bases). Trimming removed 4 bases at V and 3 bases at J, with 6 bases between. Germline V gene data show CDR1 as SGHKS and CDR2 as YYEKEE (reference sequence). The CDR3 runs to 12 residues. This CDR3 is CASSPGTDTQYF. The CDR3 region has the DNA TGTGCCAGCAGCCCGGGGACAGATACGCAGTATTTT.

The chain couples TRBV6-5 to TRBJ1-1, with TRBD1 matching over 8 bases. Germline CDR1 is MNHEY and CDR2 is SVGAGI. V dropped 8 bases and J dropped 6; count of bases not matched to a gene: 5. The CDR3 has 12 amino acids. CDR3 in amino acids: CASGRGLPEAFF. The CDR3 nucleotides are TGTGCCAGCGGCAGGGGGCTACCTGAAGCTTTCTTT.

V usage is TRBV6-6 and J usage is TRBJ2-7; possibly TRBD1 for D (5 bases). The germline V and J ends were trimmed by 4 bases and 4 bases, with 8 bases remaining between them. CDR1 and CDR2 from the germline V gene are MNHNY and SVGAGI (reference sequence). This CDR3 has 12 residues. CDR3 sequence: CASSSKGYEQYV. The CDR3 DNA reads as TGTGCCAGCAGTTCGAAGGGGTACGAGCAGTACGTC.

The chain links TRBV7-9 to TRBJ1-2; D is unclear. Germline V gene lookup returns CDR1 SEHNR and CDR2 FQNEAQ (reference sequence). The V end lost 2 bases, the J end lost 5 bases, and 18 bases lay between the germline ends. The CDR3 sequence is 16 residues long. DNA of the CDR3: TGTGCCAGCAGCTTATCCAATGACCACATTTTTTATGGCTACACCTTC. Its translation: CASSLSNDHIFYGYTF.

The CDR3, as DNA: TGTGCCAGCAGCTTCCCGGATGCCGGGGAGCTGTTTTTT. It specifies CASSFPDAGELFF. V is TRBV7-9 and J is TRBJ2-2, with no clear D. From germline, CDR1 is SEHNR and CDR2 FQNEAQ (reference sequence). The CDR3 runs to 13 residues. The germline V and J ends were trimmed by 3 bases and 6 bases, with 8 bases remaining between them.

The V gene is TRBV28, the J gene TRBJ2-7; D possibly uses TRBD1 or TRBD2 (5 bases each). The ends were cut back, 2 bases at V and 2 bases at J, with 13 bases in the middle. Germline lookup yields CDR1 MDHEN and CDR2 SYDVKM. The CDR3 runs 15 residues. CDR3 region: CASSLPYVGAYEQYF. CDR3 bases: TGTGCCAGCAGTTTACCATACGTGGGGGCCTACGAGCAGTACTTC.

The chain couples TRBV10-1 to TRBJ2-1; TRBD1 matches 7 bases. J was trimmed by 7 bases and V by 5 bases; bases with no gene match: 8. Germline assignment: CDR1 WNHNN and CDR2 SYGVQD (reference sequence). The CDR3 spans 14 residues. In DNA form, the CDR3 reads TGCGCCAGCAGTATTGGGACAGCTGTGAATGAGCAGTTCTTC. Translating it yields CASSIGTAVNEQFF.